This is a list of T cell receptor beta chains from one sample in a study of shared clonotypes between healthy human individuals. Using immunoSEQ multiplex PCR, the repertoire was profiled, and TCRdb retains in-frame clones only, with some absent. This table has about 2.2 million clones, around 93% appearing once. The sample taken for sequencing was naive CD8+ T cells from PBMCs. The origin of the receptors is a man younger than 30 in good health. Some clones in this sample may be carry-over from other donors' samples. Both conserved end residues are part of each CDR3. The D gene is left open where the match is weak. Part of the rows lack a size; the others show once, few, many or a class for expanded clones.

j_gene,len,v_gene,abundance,d_gene,CDR3nt,CDR3aa
TRBJ2-2,19,TRBV9,NA,NA,TGTGCCAGCAGCGTATTAGGCACGGAGGCCCCGGGGGACACCGGGGAGCTGTTTTTT,CASSVLGTEAPGDTGELFF
TRBJ2-3,14,TRBV6-5,NA,NA,TGTGCCAGCAGTTACGGCGGGAGCACAGATACGCAGTATTTT,CASSYGGSTDTQYF
TRBJ2-7,13,TRBV28,NA,NA,TGTGCCAGCAGTTTAGGGCAGGATTACGAGCAGTACTTC,CASSLGQDYEQYF
TRBJ1-1,16,TRBV27,NA,NA,TGTGCCAGCAGTTTATACCCGCCCGGGGGCAACACTGAAGCTTTCTTT,CASSLYPPGGNTEAFF
TRBJ2-7,16,TRBV10-2,NA,TRBD1,TGCGCCAGCAGTGAGCCCCGGGACAGGGGGGCCTACGAGCAGTACTTC,CASSEPRDRGAYEQYF
TRBJ2-7,14,TRBV9,NA,NA,TGTGCCAGCAGCGTAGGCAAGGCCAAAGGGGAGCAGTACTTC,CASSVGKAKGEQYF
TRBJ1-3,15,TRBV2,once,TRBD1,TGTGCCAGCAGTGAAGGCAGGGGGTCGCAGAACACCATATATTTT,CASSEGRGSQNTIYF
TRBJ2-4,17,TRBV2,NA,TRBD1,TGTGCCAGCAGTGAAGCGAGGACAGGGCATGGCAAAAACATTCAGTACTTC,CASSEARTGHGKNIQYF
TRBJ1-5,14,TRBV11-2,NA,NA,TGTGCCAGCAGCTTATTACCAGGGAATCAGCCCCAGCATTTT,CASSLLPGNQPQHF
TRBJ1-1,12,TRBV29-1,NA,NA,TGCAGCCCCGTTGGGGTGGCAGGGAAAGCTTTCTTT,CSPVGVAGKAFF
TRBJ1-3,14,TRBV6-1,NA,NA,TGTGCCAGCAGTGAATTGGGAAATGGAAACACCATATATTTT,CASSELGNGNTIYF
TRBJ2-7,15,TRBV13,NA,NA,TGTGCCAGCAGCTTAGATCCCGGGAGTTCCTACGAGCAGTACTTC,CASSLDPGSSYEQYF
TRBJ2-7,12,TRBV19,NA,TRBD1,TGTGCCAGTGGACAGGGTATGCGCGAGCAGTACTTC,CASGQGMREQYF
TRBJ2-7,17,TRBV28,NA,NA,TGTGCCAGCAGTTTCCGGGTGGAGGGGCGACCTTCCTACGAGCAGTACTTC,CASSFRVEGRPSYEQYF
TRBJ2-3,17,TRBV28,NA,TRBD1,TGTGCCAGCAGCGGGACAGGTAGAAGGGTGGGCACAGATACGCAGTATTTT,CASSGTGRRVGTDTQYF
TRBJ2-1,14,TRBV4-1,NA,NA,TGCGCCAGCAGCCAAGTTGGAGGGGACAATGAGCAGTTCTTC,CASSQVGGDNEQFF
TRBJ2-7,14,TRBV7-9,NA,TRBD1,TGTGCCAGCAGCTCCCGGGACAGGTCCCACGAGCAGTACTTC,CASSSRDRSHEQYF
TRBJ2-1,13,TRBV27,NA,TRBD2,TGTGCCAGCAAACTAGCGAACCACAATGAGCAGTTCTTC,CASKLANHNEQFF
TRBJ2-2,19,TRBV7-3,NA,TRBD2,TGTGCCAGCAGCCCAAACGGGAGGGCCGCTTTGGGTAGCACCGGGGAGCTGTTTTTT,CASSPNGRAALGSTGELFF
TRBJ2-5,15,TRBV9,NA,NA,TGTGCCAGCAGCGGGAGGGCACAATCGAAGGAGACCCAGTACTTC,CASSGRAQSKETQYF
TRBJ2-7,14,TRBV9,NA,NA,TGTGCCAGCAGCGTAGCGGGGGTACTGGACGAGCAGTACTTC,CASSVAGVLDEQYF
TRBJ2-3,14,TRBV29-1,NA,NA,TGCAGCGTTGGAAGGGATTCTAGCACAGATACGCAGTATTTT,CSVGRDSSTDTQYF
TRBJ2-3,15,TRBV6-4,few,TRBD1,TGTGCCAGCAGTGAGGGGACAGGGGGCACAGATACGCAGTATTTT,CASSEGTGGTDTQYF
TRBJ2-2,15,TRBV6-6,NA,TRBD2,TGTGCCAGCAGTCGGGAGGGAGTCTGGACCGGGGAGCTGTTTTTT,CASSREGVWTGELFF
TRBJ2-1,12,TRBV2,NA,NA,TGCCTCCTAAGGGACAAGGTAGATGAGCAGTTCTTC,CLLRDKVDEQFF
TRBJ2-5,15,TRBV5-6,NA,NA,TGTGCCAGCAGCTTGGCAGGTGGTATGCGAGAGACCCAGTACTTC,CASSLAGGMRETQYF
TRBJ2-3,17,TRBV10-3,NA,TRBD1,TGTGCCATCAGTGAGTCCCCTGGACAGGGCTTCACAGATACGCAGTATTTT,CAISESPGQGFTDTQYF
TRBJ2-7,13,TRBV6-6,once,NA,TGTGCCAGCAGTTACGAAGGGCGGGACGAGCAGTACTTC,CASSYEGRDEQYF
TRBJ1-2,13,TRBV5-8,NA,NA,TGTGCCAGCAGCTTAGGTCAGAACTATGGCTACACCTTC,CASSLGQNYGYTF
TRBJ2-6,17,TRBV6-1,NA,TRBD1,TGTGCCAGCAGTGACCGGGACAGGCTTTCTGGGGCCAACGTCCTGACTTTC,CASSDRDRLSGANVLTF
TRBJ1-2,14,TRBV14,NA,NA,TGTGCCAGCAGCCAAGCAGGGGCGGCCTATGGCTACACCTTC,CASSQAGAAYGYTF
TRBJ2-7,15,TRBV5-1,NA,NA,TGCGCCAGCAGCCCCGAGGGGTCCCGCTCCTACGAGCAGTACTTC,CASSPEGSRSYEQYF
TRBJ1-1,15,TRBV7-9,NA,NA,TGTGCCAGCCTCCGCGGGGGGTCGCGGAACACTGAAGCTTTCTTT,CASLRGGSRNTEAFF
TRBJ1-1,13,TRBV11-2,NA,NA,TGTGCCAGCAGCTTGGGGACGAACACTGAAGCTTTCTTT,CASSLGTNTEAFF